The 3 T cell receptor beta chains listed next were all sequenced from one sample in a study of blood T cell repertoires in COVID-19. Sequencing used immunoSEQ multiplex PCR; TCRdb keeps in-frame clones, though not all of them. The sample includes some 250,000 clones, approximately 90% seen only once; the top ten take 2.3%. The specimen sequenced was PBMCs or T cells enriched from blood (not recorded which). The receptors stem from a woman between 40 and 50 years old with acute COVID-19.

The chain is built from TRBV5-8 and TRBJ1-5, with 9 bases lining up with TRBD1. V gave up 4 bases and J gave up 6 bases; unmatched junction bases: 11. There are 16 residues in the CDR3. The germline gives CDR1 SGHTS, CDR2 YDEGEE. CDR3 protein: CASSPGTGKRGQPQHF. Written as DNA, the CDR3 is TGTGCCAGCAGCCCCGGGACAGGGAAGCGCGGTCAGCCCCAGCATTTT.

V and J are TRBV19 and TRBJ1-3; D not certain. Trimming took off 6 bases at V and 2 bases at J, with 8 bases between the two ends. The CDR3 covers 13 residues. Germline-derived CDR1 and CDR2 are LNHDA and SQIVND (reference sequence). CDR3 coding DNA: TGTGCCAGTAGACAGCTTGCTGGAAACACCATATATTTT. Residues: CASRQLAGNTIYF.

J is TRBJ2-1 and V is TRBV24-1, with D maybe TRBD2 (6 bases). V dropped 2 bases and J dropped 6 bases, with 10 bases sitting between them. This CDR3 region has 14 residues. The germline CDR1 and CDR2 sequences are KGHDR and SFDVKD. CDR3 residues: CATSDSGTRNEQFF. CDR3 in DNA: TGTGCCACCAGTGATTCCGGGACTCGCAATGAGCAGTTCTTC.